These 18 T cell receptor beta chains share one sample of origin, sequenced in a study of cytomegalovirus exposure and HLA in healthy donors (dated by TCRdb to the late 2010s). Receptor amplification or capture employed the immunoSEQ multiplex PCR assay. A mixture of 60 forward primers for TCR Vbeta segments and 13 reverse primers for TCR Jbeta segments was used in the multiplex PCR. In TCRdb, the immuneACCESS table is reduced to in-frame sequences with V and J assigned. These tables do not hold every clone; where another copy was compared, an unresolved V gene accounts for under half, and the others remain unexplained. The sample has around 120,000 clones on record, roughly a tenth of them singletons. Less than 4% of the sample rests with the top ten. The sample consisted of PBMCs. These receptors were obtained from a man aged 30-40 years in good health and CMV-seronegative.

The CDR3 protein is CASSLRTGFSYEQYF. The CDR3 DNA reads TGTGCCAGTAGTCTACGGACAGGGTTCTCCTACGAGCAGTACTTC. The rearrangement joins TRBV19 to TRBJ2-7; 8 nucleotides align to TRBD1. The CDR3 has 15 residues. CDR1 LNHDA and CDR2 SQIVND come from the germline V gene (reference sequence). The junction had 6 bases not matched to a gene; V was cut back by 5 bases and J by 0 bases.

The CDR3 sequence: CASSPRTGYNEQFF. CDR3 coding DNA: TGTGCCAGCAGCCCCCGGACAGGATACAATGAGCAGTTCTTC. V gene TRBV14 combines with J gene TRBJ2-1; the match to TRBD1 covers 7 bases. V lost 4 bases and J lost 4; bases outside the gene matches: 4. Germline V gene lookup returns CDR1 SGHDN and CDR2 FVKESK. The length of the CDR3 is 14 residues.

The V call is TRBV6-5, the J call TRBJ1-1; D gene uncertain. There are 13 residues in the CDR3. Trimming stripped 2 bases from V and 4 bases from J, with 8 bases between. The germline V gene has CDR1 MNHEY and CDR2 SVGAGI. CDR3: CASSYGRPTEAFF. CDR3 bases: TGTGCCAGCAGTTACGGGAGACCCACTGAAGCTTTCTTT.

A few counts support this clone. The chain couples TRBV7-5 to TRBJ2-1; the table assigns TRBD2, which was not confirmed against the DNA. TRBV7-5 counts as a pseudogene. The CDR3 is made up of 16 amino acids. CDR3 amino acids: CARSLVSPSTRREQFF. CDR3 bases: TGTGCCAGAAGCTTAGTGTCCCCTTCTACTAGACGTGAGCAGTTCTTC.

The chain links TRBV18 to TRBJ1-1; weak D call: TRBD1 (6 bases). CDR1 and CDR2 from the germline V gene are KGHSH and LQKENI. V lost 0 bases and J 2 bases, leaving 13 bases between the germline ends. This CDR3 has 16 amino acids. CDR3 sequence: CASSPPWGRGNTEAFF. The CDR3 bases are TGTGCCAGCTCACCACCGTGGGGCAGGGGTAACACTGAAGCTTTCTTT.

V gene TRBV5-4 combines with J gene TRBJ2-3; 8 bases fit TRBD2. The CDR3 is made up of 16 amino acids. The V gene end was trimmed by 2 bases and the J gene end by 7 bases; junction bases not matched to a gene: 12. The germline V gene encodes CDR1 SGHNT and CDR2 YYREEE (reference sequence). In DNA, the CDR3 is TGTGCCAGCAGCTTAGATTCTTCGGGAGGGCCGCATACGCAGTATTTT. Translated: CASSLDSSGGPHTQYF.

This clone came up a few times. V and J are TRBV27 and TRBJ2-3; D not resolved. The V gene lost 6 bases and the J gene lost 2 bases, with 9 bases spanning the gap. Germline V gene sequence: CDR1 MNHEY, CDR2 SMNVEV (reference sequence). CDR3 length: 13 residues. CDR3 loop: CASRMTYTDTQYF. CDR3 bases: TGTGCCAGCAGGATGACATACACAGATACGCAGTATTTT.

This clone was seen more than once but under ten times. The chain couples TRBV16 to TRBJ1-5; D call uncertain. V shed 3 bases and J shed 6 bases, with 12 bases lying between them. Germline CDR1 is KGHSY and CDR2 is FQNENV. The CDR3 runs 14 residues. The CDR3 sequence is CASSHFYGSQPQHF. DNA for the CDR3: TGTGCCAGCAGCCACTTCTACGGGAGTCAGCCCCAGCATTTT.

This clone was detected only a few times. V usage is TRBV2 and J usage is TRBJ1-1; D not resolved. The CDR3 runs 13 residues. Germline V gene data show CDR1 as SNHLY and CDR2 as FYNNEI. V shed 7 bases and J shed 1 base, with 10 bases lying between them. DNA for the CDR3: TGTGCCAGCACCCAACAGAGGAACACTGAAGCTTTCTTT. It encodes CASTQQRNTEAFF.

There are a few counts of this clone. CDR3 residues: CASRSLDSYTEAFF. The CDR3 bases are TGTGCCAGCAGAAGTTTGGACAGCTACACTGAAGCTTTCTTT. The V and J genes are TRBV27 and TRBJ1-1; possible D gene TRBD1, 6 bases. Trimming shortened V by 6 bases and J by 3 bases, and 14 bases separated the two germline ends. Germline V gene lookup returns CDR1 MNHEY and CDR2 SMNVEV (reference sequence). The CDR3 loop spans 14 amino acids.

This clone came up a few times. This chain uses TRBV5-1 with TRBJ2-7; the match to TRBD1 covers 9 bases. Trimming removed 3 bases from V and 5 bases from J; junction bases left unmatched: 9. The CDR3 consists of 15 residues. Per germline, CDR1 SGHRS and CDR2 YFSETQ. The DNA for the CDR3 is TGCGCCAGCAGCTCCCCGGGACAGGGAGCCCACGAGCAGTACTTC. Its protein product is CASSSPGQGAHEQYF.

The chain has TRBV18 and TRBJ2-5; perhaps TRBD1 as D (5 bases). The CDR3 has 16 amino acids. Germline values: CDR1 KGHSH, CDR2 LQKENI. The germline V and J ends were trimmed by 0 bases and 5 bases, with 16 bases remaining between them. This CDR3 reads CASSPPGLTGAETQYF. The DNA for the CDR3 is TGTGCCAGCTCACCACCGGGATTGACTGGGGCTGAGACCCAGTACTTC.

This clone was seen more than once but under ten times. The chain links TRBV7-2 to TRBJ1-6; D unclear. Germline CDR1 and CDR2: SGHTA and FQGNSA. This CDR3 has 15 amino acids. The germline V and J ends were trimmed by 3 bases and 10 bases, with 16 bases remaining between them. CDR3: CASSFWPGETSPLHF. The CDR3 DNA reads TGTGCCAGCAGCTTTTGGCCCGGGGAAACCTCACCCCTCCACTTT.

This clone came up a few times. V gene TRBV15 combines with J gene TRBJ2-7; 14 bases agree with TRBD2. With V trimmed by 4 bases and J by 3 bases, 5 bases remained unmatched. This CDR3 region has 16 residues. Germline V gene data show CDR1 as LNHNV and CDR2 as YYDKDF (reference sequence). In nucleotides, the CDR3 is TGTGCCACCAGCAAGGGACTAGCGGGAGAAGGCTACGAGCAGTACTTC. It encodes CATSKGLAGEGYEQYF.

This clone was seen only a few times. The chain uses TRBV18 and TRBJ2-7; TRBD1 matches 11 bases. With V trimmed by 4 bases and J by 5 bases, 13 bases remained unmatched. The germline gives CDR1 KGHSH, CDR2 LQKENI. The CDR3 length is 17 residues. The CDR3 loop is CASSLQGPGTGGNEQYF. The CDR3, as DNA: TGTGCCAGCTCACTACAAGGGCCCGGGACAGGGGGAAACGAGCAGTACTTC.

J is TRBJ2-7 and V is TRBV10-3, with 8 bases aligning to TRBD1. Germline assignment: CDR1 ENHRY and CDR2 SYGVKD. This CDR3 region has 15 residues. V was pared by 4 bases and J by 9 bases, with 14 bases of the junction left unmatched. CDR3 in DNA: TGTGCCATCAGTGGAACAGGACAGGGACCCGGGGGGCAGTACTTC. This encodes CAISGTGQGPGGQYF.

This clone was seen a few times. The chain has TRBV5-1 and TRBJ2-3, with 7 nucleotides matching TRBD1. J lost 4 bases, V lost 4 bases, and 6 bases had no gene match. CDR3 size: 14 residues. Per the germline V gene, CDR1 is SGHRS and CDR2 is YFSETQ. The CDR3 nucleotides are TGCGCCAGCAGCCTAGACAGGGCGGCAGATACGCAGTATTTT. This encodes CASSLDRAADTQYF.

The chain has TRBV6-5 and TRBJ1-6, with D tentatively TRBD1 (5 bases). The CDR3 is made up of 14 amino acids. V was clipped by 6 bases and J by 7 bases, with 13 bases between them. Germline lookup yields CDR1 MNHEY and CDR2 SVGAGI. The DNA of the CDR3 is TGTGCCAGCAGATCACAGGAAATCAATTCACCCCTCCACTTT. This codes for CASRSQEINSPLHF.